The sequence of this TCR beta chain was determined in a study of blood T cell repertoires in COVID-19. Method: immunoSEQ multiplex PCR; TCRdb's copy keeps in-frame clones and lacks some. The data show around 88,000 clones, around 85% seen once. This CDR3 is 18 amino acids long. CDR1 and CDR2 (germline): MDHEN, SYDVKM. V shed 6 bases and J 2 bases; nucleotides not matched to a gene: 17. The sequence came from a woman aged 80 or older with acute or convalescent COVID-19. The chain carries TRBV28 and TRBJ2-3; 7 bases line up with TRBD1. Sequencing input: peripheral blood. The CDR3 bases are TGTGCCAGCAGGTTAGGGGGCGCCCCTAAATTCACCACAGATACGCAGTATTTT. The encoded protein is CASRLGGAPKFTTDTQYF.